The following is a T cell receptor beta chain sequence with its context. Its specificity is unknown. V shed 0 bases and J shed 9 bases, with 15 bases lying between them. CDR3 size: 14 residues. Germline V gives CDR1 LGHDT, CDR2 YNNKEL (reference sequence). Assay: immunoSEQ multiplex PCR; the TCRdb copy retains only in-frame clones and omits some. This sample has around 110,000 clones, with more than 85% found just once. The data were taken from a study of T cell responses to AZD1222 COVID-19 vaccine. Turning to the study itself: Doses given second, at about 4 or about 12 weeks, were pooled.

Study observations and caveats: Donors in the cohort were predominantly white British and more often female, and clonal diversity was possibly underestimated.

This chain links TRBV3-1 (or the pseudogene TRBV3-2) with TRBJ2-7, with D possibly TRBD2 on 5 matching bases. This sample comprised peripheral blood, obtained on day 0 of AZD1222 vaccination. The clonotype was recovered from an adult in good health. The CDR3 spells CASSQEWSRARQYF. The DNA for the CDR3 is TGTGCCAGCAGCCAAGAGTGGTCGAGGGCACGGCAGTACTTC.